The source of this TCR beta chain is a study of Ad26.COV2.S vaccination and SARS-CoV-2 variants listed by TCRdb under 2021. Some background on the complete study: Vaccine-arm donors were drawn from COV1001, a multicentre, randomized, double-blind, placebo-controlled phase I-IIa trial of Ad26.COV2.S in healthy adults. TCRbeta repertoire sequencing was used to assess the specificity and breadth of SARS-CoV-2-reactive T cell receptors after Ad26.COV2.S vaccination. Throughout the experiments and outcome assessment, investigators stayed blinded to trial group allocation. Dosing of Ad26.COV2.S was intramuscular, at either 5x10^10 or 1x10^11 viral particles, delivered as one shot or as two shots spaced 56 days apart. Participants in the trial were split at random into five groups of five each, receiving low-dose or high-dose Ad26.COV2.S once or twice, or else placebo on both occasions. The TCR-sequenced set comprised about 32 samples: approximately 19 Ad26.COV2.S vaccine recipients, 5 placebo recipients and 8 SARS-CoV-2 convalescent individuals. Results and caveats for the whole study, not just this receptor: Non-spike TCR breadth was comparable between vaccine and placebo recipients, consistent with the vaccine containing only spike. After vaccination, spike-specific CD8+ and CD4+ T cell responses were reported to show substantial breadth. The study lacked the statistical power to compare responses across vaccine doses or regimens. It was noted by the authors that total T cell responses may have been underestimated by the TCR breadth and depth analyses. Spike-specific TCR breadth was higher in Ad26.COV2.S recipients than in placebo recipients (P = 0.0014).

This specimen's treatment or condition label, per the study, means: some 20 received Ad26.COV2.S at low or high dose, single or two shots; 5 received placebo; per-sample allocation not given. Repertoires of vaccine and placebo recipients were sequenced from samples taken on day 63 after the first injection. In Cohort 1b, 25 to 30 adults aged 18-55 years were enrolled at a single site in Boston, USA, between 29 July and 7 August 2020. Ad26.COV2.S was a replication-incompetent adenovirus type 26 vector expressing a prefusion-stabilized SARS-CoV-2 spike protein from the original Wuhan strain. For this clone: It has no known antigen specificity. No much larger clone exists at a distance of one base, and base qualities are not known.

CDR1 MDHEN and CDR2 SYDVKM are derived from the germline V gene. Its CDR3 holds 16 amino acids, cysteine through phenylalanine. Only the CDR3 part of the read is kept: 48 bases, read in frame from the first base. Unmatched junction bases come to 8, with V trimmed by 4 bases and J by 3 bases. TCRbeta CDR3 regions were sequenced with the immunoSEQ Assay. After extraction, genomic DNA underwent amplification by bias-controlled multiplex PCR, followed by high-throughput sequencing. Per the authors' processing: To quantify the absolute abundance of each unique TCRbeta CDR3 region, sequences were collapsed and filtered. T cell fraction was estimated by normalizing TCRbeta template counts to usable DNA, with usable DNA measured through amplification of reference genes found in all nucleated cells. Repertoire TCRs were annotated as SARS-CoV-2-specific when V gene, CDR3 amino acid sequence and J gene were exactly matched to a known reactive TCR set. The reference SARS-CoV-2 TCR set came from MIRA and was filtered for enrichment in COVID-19-positive ImmuneCODE repertoires, removing public or cross-reactive TCRs. Drawing on the MIRA antigens, annotated TCRs were analysed further at the level of specific ORF or position within ORF. Breadth was defined as the number of annotated unique rearrangements divided by the total number of unique productive rearrangements, and depth was defined as the summed frequency of the annotated unique rearrangements. TCR breadth was compared between groups using two-sided Wilcoxon rank-sum tests. The table was pulled from immuneACCESS by TCRdb, which kept in-frame rearrangements only. Such tables lose some clones; where checked, under half of the loss comes from unresolved V genes, and the rest has no known cause. V, J and clone size are taken as reported in that table, and D and trimming were inferred from the DNA itself. The table for this sample lists more than 300,000 clones; more than 85% of them were counted only once. The leading ten clones occupy approximately 5% of the sample.

The sample consisted of peripheral blood, taken in a trial of Ad26.COV2.S vaccine versus placebo. Recombination linked TRBV28 to TRBJ2-2, with TRBD1 identical over 7 junction bases. The TCR originated in a person between 18 and 59 years old who received the Ad26.COV2.S COVID-19 vaccine or a placebo. Here is the DNA: TGTGCCAGCAGTTCCAGAGACAGGGCGGACACCGGGGAGCTGTTTTTT. Translated, it gives CASSSRDRADTGELFF.